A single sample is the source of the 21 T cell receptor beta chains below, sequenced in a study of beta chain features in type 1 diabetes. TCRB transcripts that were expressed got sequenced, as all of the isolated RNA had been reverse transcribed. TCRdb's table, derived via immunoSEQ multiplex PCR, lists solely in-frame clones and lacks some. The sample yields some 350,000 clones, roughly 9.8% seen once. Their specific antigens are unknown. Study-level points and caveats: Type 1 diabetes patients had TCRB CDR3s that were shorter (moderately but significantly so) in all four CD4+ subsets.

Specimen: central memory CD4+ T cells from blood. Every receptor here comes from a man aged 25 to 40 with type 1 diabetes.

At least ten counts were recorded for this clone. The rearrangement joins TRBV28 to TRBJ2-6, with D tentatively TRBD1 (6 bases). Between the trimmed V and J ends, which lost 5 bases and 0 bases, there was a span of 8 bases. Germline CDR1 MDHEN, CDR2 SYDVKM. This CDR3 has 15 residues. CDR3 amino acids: CASSGQSSGANVLTF. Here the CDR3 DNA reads TGTGCCAGCAGTGGACAGAGCTCTGGGGCCAACGTCCTGACTTTC.

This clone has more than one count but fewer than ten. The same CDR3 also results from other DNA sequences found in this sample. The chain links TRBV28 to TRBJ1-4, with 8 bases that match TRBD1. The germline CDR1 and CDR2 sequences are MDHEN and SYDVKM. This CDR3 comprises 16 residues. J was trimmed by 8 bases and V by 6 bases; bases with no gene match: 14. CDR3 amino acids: CASRETDGRDREKLFF. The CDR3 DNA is TGTGCCAGCAGGGAGACAGATGGAAGGGACAGGGAAAAACTGTTTTTT.

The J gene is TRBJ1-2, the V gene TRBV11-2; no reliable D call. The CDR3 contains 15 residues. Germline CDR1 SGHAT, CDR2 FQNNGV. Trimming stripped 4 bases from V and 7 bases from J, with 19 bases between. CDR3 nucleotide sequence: TGTGCCAGCAGCTCCGAGCCCCAAGGGCTTGGTGGCTACACCTTC. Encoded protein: CASSSEPQGLGGYTF.

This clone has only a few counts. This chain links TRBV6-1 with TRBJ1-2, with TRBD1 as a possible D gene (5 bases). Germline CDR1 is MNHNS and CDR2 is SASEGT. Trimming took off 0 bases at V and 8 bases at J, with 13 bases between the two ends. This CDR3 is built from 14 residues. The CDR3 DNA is TGTGCCAGCAGTGAAGCGCTGGGGGTCGTGGGCTACACCTTC. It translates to CASSEALGVVGYTF.

The DNA for the CDR3 is TGTGCCAGCAGTTACTCACGTCTAAATGAGCAGTTCTTC. It specifies CASSYSRLNEQFF. The chain couples TRBV9 to TRBJ2-1; the D is unclear. Germline assignment: CDR1 SGDLS and CDR2 YYNGEE. V was cut by 5 bases and J by 7 bases, with 13 bases left in between. CDR3 length: 13 amino acids. Supplemented by reference TRBV9 and TRBJ2-1, the full variable domain reads DSGVTQTPKHLITATGQRVTLRCSPRSGDLSVYWYQQSLDQGLQFLIQYYNGEERAKGNILERFSAQQFPDLHSELNLSSLELGDSALYFCASSYSRLNEQFFGPGTRLTVL.

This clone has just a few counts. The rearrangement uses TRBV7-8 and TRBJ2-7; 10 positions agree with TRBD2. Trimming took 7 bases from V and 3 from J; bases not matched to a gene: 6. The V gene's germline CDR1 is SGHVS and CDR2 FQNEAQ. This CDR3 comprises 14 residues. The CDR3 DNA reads TGTGCCAGCACCCAGGGACTAGCGAACTACGAGCAGTACTTC. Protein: CASTQGLANYEQYF.

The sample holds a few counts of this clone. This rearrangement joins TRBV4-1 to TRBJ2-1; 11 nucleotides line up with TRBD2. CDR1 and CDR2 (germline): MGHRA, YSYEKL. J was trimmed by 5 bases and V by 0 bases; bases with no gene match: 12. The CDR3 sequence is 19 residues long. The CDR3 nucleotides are TGCGCCAGCAGCCAAGATCGATCTAGCGGGAGGCCAGGAGACAATGAGCAGTTCTTC. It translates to CASSQDRSSGRPGDNEQFF.

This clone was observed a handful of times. CDR3 loop: CASSPPYRAENTEAFF. CDR3 DNA: TGTGCCAGCTCACCACCGTACAGGGCAGAGAACACTGAAGCTTTCTTT. The chain employs TRBV18 and TRBJ1-1; possibly TRBD1 for D (6 bases). The V gene's germline CDR1 is KGHSH and CDR2 LQKENI. The CDR3 loop spans 16 amino acids. Trimming removed 0 bases at V and 1 base at J, with 12 bases between.

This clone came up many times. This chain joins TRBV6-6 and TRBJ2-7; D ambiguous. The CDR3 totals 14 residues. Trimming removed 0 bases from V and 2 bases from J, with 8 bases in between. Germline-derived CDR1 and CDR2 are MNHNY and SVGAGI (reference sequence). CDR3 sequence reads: CASSYSESAYEQYF. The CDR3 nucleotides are TGTGCCAGCAGTTACTCGGAAAGTGCCTACGAGCAGTACTTC.

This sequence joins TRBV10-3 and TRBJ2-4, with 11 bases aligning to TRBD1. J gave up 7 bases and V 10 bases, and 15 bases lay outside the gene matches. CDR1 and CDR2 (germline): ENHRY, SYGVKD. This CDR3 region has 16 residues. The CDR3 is CASTPGAGDRGNIQYF. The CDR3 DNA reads TGTGCCAGCACTCCCGGTGCGGGGGACAGGGGGAACATTCAGTACTTC.

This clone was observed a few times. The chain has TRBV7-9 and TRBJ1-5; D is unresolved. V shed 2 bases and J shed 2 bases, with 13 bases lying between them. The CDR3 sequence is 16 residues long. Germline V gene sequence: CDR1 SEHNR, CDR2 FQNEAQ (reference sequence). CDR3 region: CASSLNSGRGNQPQHF. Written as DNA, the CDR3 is TGTGCCAGCAGCTTAAACTCTGGACGGGGCAATCAGCCCCAGCATTTT.

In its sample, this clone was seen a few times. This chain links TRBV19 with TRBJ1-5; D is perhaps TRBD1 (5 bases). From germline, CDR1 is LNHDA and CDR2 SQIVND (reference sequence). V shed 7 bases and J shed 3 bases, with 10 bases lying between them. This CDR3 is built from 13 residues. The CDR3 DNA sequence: TGTGCCAGTAAGGGGAAATCCAATCAGCCCCAGCATTTT. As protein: CASKGKSNQPQHF.

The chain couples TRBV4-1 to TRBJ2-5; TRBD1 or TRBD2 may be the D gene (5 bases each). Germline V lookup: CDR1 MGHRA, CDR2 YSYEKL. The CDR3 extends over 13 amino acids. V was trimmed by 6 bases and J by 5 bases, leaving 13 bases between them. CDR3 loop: CASRQVRGETQYF. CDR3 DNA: TGCGCCAGCAGACAGGTCCGCGGGGAGACCCAGTACTTC.

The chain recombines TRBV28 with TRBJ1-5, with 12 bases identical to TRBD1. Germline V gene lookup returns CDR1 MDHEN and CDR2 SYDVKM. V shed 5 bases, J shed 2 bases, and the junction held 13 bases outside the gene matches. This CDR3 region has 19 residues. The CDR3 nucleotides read TGTGCCAGCAGTCTCGGGACAGGGGGCTGGGATATGGGCAATCAGCCCCAGCATTTT. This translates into CASSLGTGGWDMGNQPQHF. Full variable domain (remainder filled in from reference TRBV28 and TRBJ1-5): DVKVTQSSRYLVKRTGEKVFLECVQDMDHENMFWYRQDPGLGLRLIYFSYDVKMKEKGDIPEGYSVSREKKERFSLILESASTNQTSMYLCASSLGTGGWDMGNQPQHFGDGTRLSIL.

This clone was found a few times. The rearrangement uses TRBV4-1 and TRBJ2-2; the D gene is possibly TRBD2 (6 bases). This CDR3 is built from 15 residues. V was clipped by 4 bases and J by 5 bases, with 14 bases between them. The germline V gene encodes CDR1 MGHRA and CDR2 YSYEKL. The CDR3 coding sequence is TGCGCCAGCAGCCGACTAGACCGCGAGACCGGGGAGCTGTTTTTT. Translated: CASSRLDRETGELFF.

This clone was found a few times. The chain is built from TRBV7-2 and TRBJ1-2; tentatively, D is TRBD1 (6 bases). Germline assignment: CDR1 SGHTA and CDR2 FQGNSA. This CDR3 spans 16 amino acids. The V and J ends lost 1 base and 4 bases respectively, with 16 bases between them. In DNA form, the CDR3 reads TGTGCCAGCAGCTTAGAGAACAGGGATTTAGCCTATGGCTACACCTTC. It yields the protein CASSLENRDLAYGYTF.

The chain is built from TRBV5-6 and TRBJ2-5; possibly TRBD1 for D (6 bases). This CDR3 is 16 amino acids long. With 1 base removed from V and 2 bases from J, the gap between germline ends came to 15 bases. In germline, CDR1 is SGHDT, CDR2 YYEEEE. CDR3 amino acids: CASSLLGTGLQETQYF. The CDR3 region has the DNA TGTGCCAGCAGCTTGCTTGGCACAGGGCTGCAAGAGACCCAGTACTTC.

The CDR3: CASRPGPYYEQYF. The CDR3 DNA reads as TGTGCCAGCAGGCCAGGGCCCTACTACGAGCAGTACTTC. The chain uses TRBV28 and TRBJ2-7; D perhaps matches TRBD1 (5 bases). CDR1 and CDR2 (germline): MDHEN, SYDVKM. CDR3 length: 13 residues. V shed 6 bases and J shed 3 bases, with 12 bases lying between them.

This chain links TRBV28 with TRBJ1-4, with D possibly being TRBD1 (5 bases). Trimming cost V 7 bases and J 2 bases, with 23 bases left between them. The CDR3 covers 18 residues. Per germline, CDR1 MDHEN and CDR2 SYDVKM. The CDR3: CASIYQGGSSPTNEKLFF. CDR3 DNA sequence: TGTGCCAGCATTTACCAGGGCGGCTCTTCCCCCACTAATGAAAAACTGTTTTTT.

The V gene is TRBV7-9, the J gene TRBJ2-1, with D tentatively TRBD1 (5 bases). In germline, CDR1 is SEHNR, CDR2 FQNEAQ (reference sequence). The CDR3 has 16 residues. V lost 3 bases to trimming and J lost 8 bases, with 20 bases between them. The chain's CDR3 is CASSLVPDTGTDEQFF. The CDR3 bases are TGTGCCAGCAGCTTGGTACCGGACACCGGAACCGATGAGCAGTTCTTC.

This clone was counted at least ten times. CDR3 loop: CSARTEGQFF. Here the CDR3 DNA reads TGCAGTGCTAGAACTGAGGGGCAGTTCTTC. The V and J genes are TRBV20-1 and TRBJ2-1, with D maybe TRBD2 (5 bases). The germline V gene has CDR1 DFQATT and CDR2 SNEGSKA (reference sequence). The V end was cut by 2 bases, the J end by 12 bases, with 8 bases between. This CDR3 spans 10 amino acids.